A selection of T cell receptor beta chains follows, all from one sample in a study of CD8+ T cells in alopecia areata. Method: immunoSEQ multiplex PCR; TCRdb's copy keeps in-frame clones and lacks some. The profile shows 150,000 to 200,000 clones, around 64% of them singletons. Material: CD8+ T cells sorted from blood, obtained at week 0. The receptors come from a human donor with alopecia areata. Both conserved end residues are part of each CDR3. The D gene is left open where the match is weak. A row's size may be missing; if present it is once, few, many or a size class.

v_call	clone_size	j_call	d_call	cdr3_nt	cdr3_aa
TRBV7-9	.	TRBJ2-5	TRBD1	TGTGCCAGCAGCGGGGGACAGGGATTCTTAGAGACCCAGTACTTC	CASSGGQGFLETQYF
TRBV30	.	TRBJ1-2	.	TGTGCCTGGAGTGTACCAGAGGTGTGGGGGAACTATGGCTACACCTTC	CAWSVPEVWGNYGYTF
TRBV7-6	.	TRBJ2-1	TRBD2	TGTGCCAGCAGCTTGGGTAGCGGGGGCTACAATGAGCAGTTCTTC	CASSLGSGGYNEQFF
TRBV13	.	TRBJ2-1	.	TGTGCCAGCAGCCCCGGTACAGGATACAATGAGCAGTTCTTC	CASSPGTGYNEQFF
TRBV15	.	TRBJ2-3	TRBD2	TGTGCCACCAGCAGAGATTTGGCTAGCGGGGTCACAGATACGCAGTATTTT	CATSRDLASGVTDTQYF
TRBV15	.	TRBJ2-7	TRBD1	TGTGCCACCAGCAGAGGAAGACGGGACAGGTATTCCTACGAGCAGTACTTC	CATSRGRRDRYSYEQYF
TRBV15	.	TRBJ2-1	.	TGTGCCACCAGCAGAGTCCCTCGAGAGAGCCGGGATGAGCAGTTCTTC	CATSRVPRESRDEQFF
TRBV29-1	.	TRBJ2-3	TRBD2	TGCAGCGTTGAAGGACCCGGTCTAGCGGGGTTCACAGATACGCAGTATTTT	CSVEGPGLAGFTDTQYF
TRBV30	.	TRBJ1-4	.	TGTGCCTGGAGTGTACGGGTAGGGATGAATGAAAAACTGTTTTTT	CAWSVRVGMNEKLFF
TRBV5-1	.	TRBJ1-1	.	TGCGCCAGCAGCTCCTTGGGGAACACTGAAGCTTTCTTT	CASSSLGNTEAFF
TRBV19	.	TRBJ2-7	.	TGTGCCAGTAGTATTGGCAGGGGTTCGTACGAGCAGTACTTC	CASSIGRGSYEQYF
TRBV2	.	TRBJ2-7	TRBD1	TGTGCCAGCAAAGAGGGGGCCAATCACCTCCTCGAGCAGTACTTC	CASKEGANHLLEQYF
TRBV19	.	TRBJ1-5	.	TGTGCCAGTAGTATGTGGGGCCTCAATCAGCCCCAGCATTTT	CASSMWGLNQPQHF
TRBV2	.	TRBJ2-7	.	TGTGCCAGCGGCGGCTCCTACGAGCAGTACTTC	CASGGSYEQYF
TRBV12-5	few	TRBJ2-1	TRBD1	TGTGCTAGTGGGGACAGGTCCAACTTGCGCGAGCAGTTCTTC	CASGDRSNLREQFF
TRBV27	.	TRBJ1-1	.	TGTGCCAGCAGTTTGGGGAACCTGGGCACTGAAGCTTTCTTT	CASSLGNLGTEAFF
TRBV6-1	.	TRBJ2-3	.	TGTGCCAGCAACGGGCCCAGCACAGATACGCAGTATTTT	CASNGPSTDTQYF
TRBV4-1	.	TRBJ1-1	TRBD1	TGCGCCAGCAGCCCGACAGGGGGCACTGAAGCTTTCTTT	CASSPTGGTEAFF
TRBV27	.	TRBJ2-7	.	TGTGCCAGCAGTTTAGCTAGCCCCGGTAACCTCTACGAGCAGTACTTC	CASSLASPGNLYEQYF